This TCR beta chain stems from a study of CD8 T cells in Susac syndrome. When the RNA was reverse transcribed, random hexamers were used with an input of roughly 0.45 to 1 ug. TCRdb redid the calling of the immunoSEQ multiplex PCR reads with MiXCR, one entry per CDR3 protein. The top ten hold roughly 0.094% of the sample, which has about 180,000 distinct CDR3 sequences, approximately 93% seen once. TCR beta was sequenced from blood CD8+ and CD4+ T cells. TEMRA cells were FACS-enriched, and CD8+ and CD4+ T cells were isolated negatively. The TCR was taken from a human donor with multiple sclerosis. Sequencing was done on a sample of CD4+ T cells from PBMCs.

CDR3 coding DNA: TGTGCCAGCAGCTTAGGGCTAGCCAGGACTAACTATGGCTACACCTTC. It yields the protein CASSLGLARTNYGYTF. This rearrangement joins TRBV11-2 to TRBJ1-2; D remains unclear. V dropped 1 base and J dropped 0 bases, with 12 bases sitting between them. This CDR3 is built from 16 residues. The germline V gene encodes CDR1 SGHAT and CDR2 FQNNGV.